The subject of this entry is one T cell receptor beta chain. Its specificity is not known. The entry originates in a study of cytomegalovirus exposure and HLA in healthy donors. The CDR3 is made up of 16 amino acids. CDR1 is LNHDA and CDR2 is SQIVND in the germline V gene (reference sequence). With 5 bases clipped from V and 2 bases from J, the junction kept 8 bases outside the gene matches. The PCR had 60 Vbeta and 13 Jbeta primers. The repertoire was sequenced with immunoSEQ multiplex PCR; TCRdb's copy has only in-frame clones and lacks some. The table records about 160,000 clones, roughly 85% of them present only once. Study outcomes and limitations: Testing in vitro showed a few CMV-associated chains specific for CMV antigens. Highest at DRB1 and lowest at HLA-C, TCR association rates differed among HLA loci in a later analysis. Accurate predictions that matched the HLA-A and HLA-B alleles of most subjects were reportedly made from TCR beta sequences. A reported reduction in N-insertions relative to the 666-donor mean was seen in an Asian-associated ancestry cluster in a later analysis.

The origin of this receptor is a woman aged 30 to 39 in good health and CMV-seronegative. The sequenced sample consisted of PBMCs. The chain uses TRBV19 and TRBJ1-3, with TRBD1 identical over 8 bases. The CDR3 here is CASSLPPDRAGNTIYF. The CDR3 nucleotides read TGTGCCAGTAGTCTCCCACCGGACAGGGCTGGAAACACCATATATTTT.